This T cell receptor (beta chain) emerged from a study of OX40 agonist ivuxolimab in advanced cancers. The repertoire was sequenced with immunoSEQ multiplex PCR; TCRdb's copy has only in-frame clones and lacks some. The sample lists about 61,000 clones, about 88% occurring once. Looked up from germline, CDR1 is SNHLY and CDR2 is FYNNEI. The CDR3 contains 15 residues. Trimming removed 8 bases at V and 9 bases at J, with 20 bases between. In the case of this clone: Its antigen is as yet unknown.

Points from the study as a whole: Researchers report that CD8+ T cells had, on average, more expanded clones than CD4+.

The rearrangement links TRBV2 to TRBJ1-6; D is undetermined. Sequencing was performed on CD4+ or CD8+ T cells sorted from blood, taken in a trial of the OX40 agonist ivuxolimab. The sequence was collected from an adult with an advanced solid tumor such as melanoma, head and neck, liver or kidney cancer. This chain's CDR3 is CASSTEAASFSPLHF. For the CDR3, the DNA is TGTGCCAGCTCTACAGAGGCAGCCTCCTTTTCACCCCTCCACTTT.